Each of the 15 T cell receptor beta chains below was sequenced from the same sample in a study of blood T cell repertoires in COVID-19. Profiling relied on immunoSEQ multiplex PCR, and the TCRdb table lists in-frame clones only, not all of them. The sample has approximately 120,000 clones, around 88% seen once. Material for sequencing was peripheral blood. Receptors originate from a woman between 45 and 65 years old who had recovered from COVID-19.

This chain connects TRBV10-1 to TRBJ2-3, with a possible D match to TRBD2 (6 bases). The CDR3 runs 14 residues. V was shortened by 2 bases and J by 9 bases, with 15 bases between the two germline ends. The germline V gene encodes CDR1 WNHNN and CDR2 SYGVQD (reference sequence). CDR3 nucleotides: TGCGCCAGCAGTGAGGCCCGGGGGACTGAGACGCAGTATTTT. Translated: CASSEARGTETQYF.

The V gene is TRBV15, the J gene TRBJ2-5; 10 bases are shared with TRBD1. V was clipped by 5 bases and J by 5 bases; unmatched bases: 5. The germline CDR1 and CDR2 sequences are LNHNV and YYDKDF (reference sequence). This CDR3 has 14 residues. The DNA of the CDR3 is TGTGCCACCAGCCCGACAGGGGGCTGGGAGACCCAGTACTTC. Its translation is CATSPTGGWETQYF.

The CDR3 bases are TGTGCCAGCAGCGATAGCGGCACTTCCTACAATGAGCAGTTCTTC. As protein: CASSDSGTSYNEQFF. This rearrangement joins TRBV9 to TRBJ2-1, with TRBD2 as a possible D gene (6 bases). CDR1 is SGDLS, CDR2 YYNGEE, per germline. The CDR3 has 15 amino acids. Trimming left V 3 bases short and J 1 base short, with 11 bases between.

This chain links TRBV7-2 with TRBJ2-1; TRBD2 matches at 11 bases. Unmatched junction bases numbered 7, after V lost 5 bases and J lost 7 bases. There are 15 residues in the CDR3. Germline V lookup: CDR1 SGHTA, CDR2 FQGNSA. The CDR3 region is CASSTGTSGVNEQFF. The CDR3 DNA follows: TGTGCCAGCAGCACCGGGACTAGCGGTGTAAATGAGCAGTTCTTC.

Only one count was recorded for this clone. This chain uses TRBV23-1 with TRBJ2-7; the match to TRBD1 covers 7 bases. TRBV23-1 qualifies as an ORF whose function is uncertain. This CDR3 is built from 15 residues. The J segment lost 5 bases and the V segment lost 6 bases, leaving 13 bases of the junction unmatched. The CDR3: CASSAQRQGVHEQYF. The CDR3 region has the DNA TGCGCCAGCAGCGCCCAAAGACAGGGAGTGCACGAGCAGTACTTC.

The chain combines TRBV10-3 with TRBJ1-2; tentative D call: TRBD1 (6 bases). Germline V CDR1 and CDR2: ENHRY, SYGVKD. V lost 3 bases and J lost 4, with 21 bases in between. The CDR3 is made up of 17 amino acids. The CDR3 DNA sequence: TGTGCCATCAGTGAACTCGGGCGGGGGGCGCGCGGCTATGGCTACACCTTC. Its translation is CAISELGRGARGYGYTF.

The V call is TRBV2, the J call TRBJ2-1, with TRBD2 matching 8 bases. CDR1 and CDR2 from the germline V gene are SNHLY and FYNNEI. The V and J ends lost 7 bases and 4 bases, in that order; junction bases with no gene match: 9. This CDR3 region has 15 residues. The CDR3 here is CASIPERGTYNEQFF. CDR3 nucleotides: TGTGCCAGCATTCCAGAGCGGGGGACTTACAATGAGCAGTTCTTC.

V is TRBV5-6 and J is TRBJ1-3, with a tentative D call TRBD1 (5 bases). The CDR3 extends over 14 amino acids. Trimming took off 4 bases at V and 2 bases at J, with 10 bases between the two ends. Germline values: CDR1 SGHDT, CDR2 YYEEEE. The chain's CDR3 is CASSPGTPGNTIYF. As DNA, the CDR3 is TGTGCCAGCAGCCCCGGGACTCCTGGAAACACCATATATTTT.

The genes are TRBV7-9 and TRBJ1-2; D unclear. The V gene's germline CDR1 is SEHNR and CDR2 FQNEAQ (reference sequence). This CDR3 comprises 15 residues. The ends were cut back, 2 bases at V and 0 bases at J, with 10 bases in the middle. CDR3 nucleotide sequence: TGTGCCAGCAGCTTACTCTCCACAACTAACTATGGCTACACCTTC. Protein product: CASSLLSTTNYGYTF.

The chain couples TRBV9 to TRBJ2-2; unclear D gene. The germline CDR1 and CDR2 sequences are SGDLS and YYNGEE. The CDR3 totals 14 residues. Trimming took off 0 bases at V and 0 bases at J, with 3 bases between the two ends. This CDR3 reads CASSVAANTGELFF. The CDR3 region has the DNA TGTGCCAGCAGCGTAGCCGCGAACACCGGGGAGCTGTTTTTT.

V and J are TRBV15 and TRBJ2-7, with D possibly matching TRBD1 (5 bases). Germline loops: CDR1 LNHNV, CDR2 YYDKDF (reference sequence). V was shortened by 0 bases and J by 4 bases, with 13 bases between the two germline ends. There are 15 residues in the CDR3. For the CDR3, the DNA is TGTGCCACCAGCAGAGATAAGGGGCGTTGGTACGAGCAGTACTTC. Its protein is CATSRDKGRWYEQYF.

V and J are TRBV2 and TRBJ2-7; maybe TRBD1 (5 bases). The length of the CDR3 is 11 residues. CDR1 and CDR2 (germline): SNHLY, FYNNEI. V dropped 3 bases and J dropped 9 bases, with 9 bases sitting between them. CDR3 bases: TGTGCCAGCAGTGAGAGACAGTTGCAGTACTTC. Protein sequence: CASSERQLQYF.

The CDR3 coding sequence is TGTGCCAGCAGCCCCGCAGGAAGATCCTACGAGCAGTACTTC. Its translation is CASSPAGRSYEQYF. V usage is TRBV11-3 and J usage is TRBJ2-7; no reliable D call. Trimming pared 5 bases from V and 1 base from J, leaving 12 bases between. The germline gives CDR1 SGHNT, CDR2 YENEEA. The CDR3 is 14 amino acids.

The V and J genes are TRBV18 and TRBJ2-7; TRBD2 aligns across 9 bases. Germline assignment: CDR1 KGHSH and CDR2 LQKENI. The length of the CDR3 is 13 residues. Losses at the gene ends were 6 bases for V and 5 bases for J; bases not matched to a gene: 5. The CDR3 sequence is CASSPSGGHEQYF. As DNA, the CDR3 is TGTGCCAGCTCCCCCAGCGGGGGGCACGAGCAGTACTTC.

CDR3: CASSSAGARRTNEKLFF. The CDR3 bases are TGTGCCAGTAGTAGTGCGGGGGCGCGGCGGACTAATGAAAAACTGTTTTTT. This sequence joins TRBV19 and TRBJ1-4; possibly TRBD1 for D (6 bases). Germline values: CDR1 LNHDA, CDR2 SQIVND (reference sequence). V was shortened by 4 bases and J by 2 bases, with 17 bases between the two germline ends. The CDR3 loop spans 17 amino acids.